Shown below are 32 T cell receptor beta chains from a single sample sequenced in a study of PD-L1 blockade in urothelial cancer. Measured with immunoSEQ multiplex PCR; TCRdb has only the in-frame clones, and not every one. The sample yields 80,000 to 130,000 clones, approximately 91% seen once. The sample consisted of PBMCs, taken around atezolizumab (anti-PD-L1) treatment. These receptors came from a woman older than 75 with urothelial cancer.

The rearrangement joins TRBV5-1 to TRBJ2-1; 13 nucleotides align to TRBD2. V lost 0 bases and J lost 7; bases outside the gene matches: 4. CDR3 length: 16 residues. In germline, CDR1 is SGHRS, CDR2 YFSETQ. The CDR3 sequence is CASSLGTSGSRNEQFF. CDR3 coding DNA: TGCGCCAGCAGCTTGGGGACTAGCGGGAGCAGAAATGAGCAGTTCTTC. Combining the CDR3 with reference TRBV5-1 and TRBJ2-1 gives the whole variable domain KAGVTQTPRYLIKTRGQQVTLSCSPISGHRSVSWYQQTPGQGLQFLFEYFSETQRNKGNFPGRFSGRQFSNSRSEMNVSTLELGDSALYLCASSLGTSGSRNEQFFGPGTRLTVL.

This chain links TRBV14 with TRBJ2-4, with 9 bases aligning to TRBD2. The CDR3 runs 19 residues. V gave up 2 bases and J gave up 6 bases; unmatched junction bases: 17. From germline, CDR1 is SGHDN and CDR2 FVKESK. CDR3 nucleotides: TGTGCCAGCAGCCAATACGCGACTAGCGGCCCTACGTGGGGAAACATTCAGTACTTC. Protein: CASSQYATSGPTWGNIQYF.

V is TRBV5-4 and J is TRBJ2-7; the D gene is possibly TRBD2 (5 bases). The CDR3 extends over 14 amino acids. Germline V gene data show CDR1 as SGHNT and CDR2 as YYREEE (reference sequence). Trimming removed 0 bases at V and 4 bases at J, with 11 bases between. In DNA, the CDR3 is TGTGCCAGCAGCTTGGACGTCAGGACTTACGAGCAGTACTTC. Protein sequence: CASSLDVRTYEQYF.

This clone was detected only once. The genes are TRBV7-2 and TRBJ2-2; D remains ambiguous. V was cut by 5 bases and J by 4 bases, with 8 bases left in between. This CDR3 is 13 amino acids long. Germline-derived CDR1 and CDR2 are SGHTA and FQGNSA. The CDR3 DNA follows: TGTGCCAGCAGCACTCAAGCCACCGGGGAGCTGTTTTTT. This encodes CASSTQATGELFF. The variable domain in full, completed from reference TRBV7-2 and TRBJ2-2, reads GAGVSQSPSNKVTEKGKDVELRCDPISGHTALYWYRQSLGQGLEFLIYFQGNSAPDKSGLPSDRFSAERTGGSVSTLTIQRTQQEDSAVYLCASSTQATGELFFGEGSRLTVL.

This chain connects TRBV30 to TRBJ2-5; TRBD2 aligns across 11 bases. The CDR3 contains 13 residues. V lost 6 bases to trimming and J lost 5 bases; unmatched junction nucleotides: 5. Germline loops: CDR1 GTSNPN, CDR2 SVGIG (reference sequence). CDR3 DNA sequence: TGTGCCTGTATAGCGGGAGGGGGGGAGACCCAGTACTTC. It codes for CACIAGGGETQYF.

The CDR3 sequence is CASGSSGVLDTQYF. The DNA for the CDR3 is TGTGCCAGCGGTTCTAGCGGAGTCCTGGATACGCAGTATTTT. This sequence joins TRBV28 and TRBJ2-3; 7 positions match TRBD2. Losses at the gene ends were 8 bases for V and 6 bases for J; bases not matched to a gene: 11. There are 14 residues in the CDR3. Germline assignment: CDR1 MDHEN and CDR2 SYDVKM.

The chain employs TRBV5-1 and TRBJ2-1; 7 bases are shared with TRBD1. Per germline, CDR1 SGHRS and CDR2 YFSETQ. The CDR3 length is 15 residues. V was pared by 7 bases and J by 1 base, with 8 bases of the junction left unmatched. As DNA, the CDR3 is TGCGCCAGCGGCCGAACGGGACAGTCCTACAATGAGCAGTTCTTC. Translation: CASGRTGQSYNEQFF.

This chain connects TRBV14 to TRBJ1-1, with 10 bases identical to TRBD1. CDR3 length: 16 amino acids. Trimming cost V 1 base and J 5 bases; bases outside gene matches: 7. CDR1 is SGHDN and CDR2 is FVKESK in the germline V gene. The DNA of the CDR3 is TGTGCCAGCAGCCAAGCGGACAGGGGGTGGGGGACTGAAGCTTTCTTT. Translation: CASSQADRGWGTEAFF.

The V gene is TRBV27, the J gene TRBJ2-7; TRBD2 might be the D (6 bases). The V end was cut by 6 bases, the J end by 7 bases, with 16 bases between. CDR3 length equals 13 residues. Germline loops: CDR1 MNHEY, CDR2 SMNVEV (reference sequence). CDR3 residues: CASRMDYLGEQYF. The CDR3 nucleotides read TGTGCCAGCAGAATGGACTACCTTGGGGAGCAGTACTTC.

CDR3 amino acids: CASSLGGGPETQYF. The CDR3 bases are TGTGCCAGCAGCTTAGGGGGAGGTCCAGAGACCCAGTACTTC. This chain joins TRBV7-2 and TRBJ2-5; possibly TRBD2 for D (6 bases). Trimming removed 1 base at V and 4 bases at J, with 10 bases between. CDR3 size: 14 residues. Germline V gene data show CDR1 as SGHTA and CDR2 as FQGNSA.

The chain has TRBV9 and TRBJ2-1; TRBD2 is a possible D gene (6 bases). The V gene lost 6 bases and the J gene lost 1 base, with 14 bases spanning the gap. The V gene's germline CDR1 is SGDLS and CDR2 YYNGEE. The CDR3 contains 15 residues. The CDR3 here is CASTQEGLSYNEQFF. CDR3 nucleotide sequence: TGTGCCAGCACCCAGGAGGGCCTATCCTACAATGAGCAGTTCTTC.

This chain uses TRBV6-5 with TRBJ2-7, with D possibly TRBD1 on 5 matching bases. The V and J ends lost 6 bases and 0 bases respectively, with 9 bases between them. The CDR3 is 13 residues long. Germline V CDR1 and CDR2: MNHEY, SVGAGI. The CDR3, as DNA: TGTGCCAGCAGAAAAACAGGCTCCTACGAGCAGTACTTC. Translated: CASRKTGSYEQYF.

This rearrangement joins TRBV11-2 to TRBJ2-7; 7 bases line up with TRBD1. Germline V lookup: CDR1 SGHAT, CDR2 FQNNGV. The V segment lost 5 bases and the J segment 0 bases; nucleotides outside the gene matches: 4. The CDR3 sequence is 14 residues long. Here the CDR3 reads CASSTRQGSYEQYF. The CDR3 DNA follows: TGTGCCAGCAGCACCAGACAGGGCTCCTACGAGCAGTACTTC.

The genes are TRBV14 and TRBJ2-2; D is perhaps TRBD1 (5 bases). V lost 1 base, J lost 4 bases, and 16 bases lay in between. Germline-derived CDR1 and CDR2 are SGHDN and FVKESK. This CDR3 has 17 amino acids. The CDR3 DNA reads TGTGCCAGCAGCCAAGGGTTGCGGCAGGGCTTCACCGGGGAGCTGTTTTTT. Protein sequence: CASSQGLRQGFTGELFF.

The chain uses TRBV27 and TRBJ2-7, with TRBD2 identical over 7 bases. This CDR3 region has 14 residues. Germline loops: CDR1 MNHEY, CDR2 SMNVEV (reference sequence). With 4 bases clipped from V and 5 bases from J, the junction kept 8 bases outside the gene matches. The CDR3 loop reads CASSSIGREHEQYF. The CDR3 DNA reads TGTGCCAGCAGTTCGATCGGGCGGGAGCACGAGCAGTACTTC.

The chain is built from TRBV5-1 and TRBJ2-3, with D maybe TRBD2 (5 bases). V lost 3 bases to trimming and J lost 1 base, with 12 bases between them. The CDR3 is 15 residues long. Looked up from germline, CDR1 is SGHRS and CDR2 is YFSETQ. The CDR3 reads CASSSEGRGTDTQYF. The CDR3 nucleotides are TGCGCCAGCAGCTCCGAGGGCCGGGGCACAGATACGCAGTATTTT.

This chain links TRBV23-1 with TRBJ1-2; 7 bases agree with TRBD1. TRBV23-1 is classed as an ORF, of uncertain function. With 5 bases clipped from V and 2 bases from J, the junction kept 26 bases outside the gene matches. The CDR3 totals 21 residues. The DNA of the CDR3 is TGCGCCAGCAGTGTATCAATCCAGGGGTGTTGGTTGGACAGGACCAACTATGGCTACACCTTC. The encoded protein is CASSVSIQGCWLDRTNYGYTF.

This clone is a singleton in its sample. This chain connects TRBV2 to TRBJ1-4; 9 nucleotides agree with TRBD1. The germline CDR1 and CDR2 sequences are SNHLY and FYNNEI. Trimming at V came to 6 bases and at J to 8 bases, leaving 7 bases not matched to a gene. The CDR3 totals 14 residues. The CDR3 region is CASRGQGTWEKLFF. CDR3 DNA: TGTGCCAGCAGAGGACAGGGGACTTGGGAAAAACTGTTTTTT. Full variable domain (remainder filled in from reference TRBV2 and TRBJ1-4): EPEVTQTPSHQVTQMGQEVILRCVPISNHLYFYWYRQILGQKVEFLVSFYNNEISEKSEIFDDQFSVERPDGSNFTLKIRSTKLEDSAMYFCASRGQGTWEKLFFGSGTQLSVL.

This clone occurred a few times. The chain joins TRBV19 to TRBJ1-1; D is unresolved. The CDR3 is 15 amino acids. Germline assignment: CDR1 LNHDA and CDR2 SQIVND (reference sequence). The CDR3 DNA reads as TGTGCGTCTTGTTCGGCAGGTGGTTCGAACACTGAAGCTTTCTTT. The encoded protein is CASCSAGGSNTEAFF.

V is TRBV11-2 and J is TRBJ2-2; TRBD2 might be the D (5 bases). The length of the CDR3 is 15 residues. Per germline, CDR1 SGHAT and CDR2 FQNNGV. Trimming cost V 5 bases and J 0 bases, with 10 bases left between them. CDR3 residues: CASSPLGANTGELFF. In DNA, the CDR3 is TGTGCCAGCAGCCCCTTGGGAGCGAACACCGGGGAGCTGTTTTTT.

The chain joins TRBV5-1 to TRBJ1-1, with 7 positions matching TRBD1. The CDR3 is made up of 14 amino acids. Looked up from germline, CDR1 is SGHRS and CDR2 is YFSETQ. Trimming at V came to 4 bases and at J to 5 bases, leaving 8 bases not matched to a gene. The CDR3 DNA sequence: TGCGCCAGCAGCCCCCAGGGGGGTAGGACTGAAGCTTTCTTT. Translated: CASSPQGGRTEAFF. Full variable domain (remainder filled in from reference TRBV5-1 and TRBJ1-1): KAGVTQTPRYLIKTRGQQVTLSCSPISGHRSVSWYQQTPGQGLQFLFEYFSETQRNKGNFPGRFSGRQFSNSRSEMNVSTLELGDSALYLCASSPQGGRTEAFFGQGTRLTVV.

The CDR3 DNA is TGTGCCAGTACAGGAGGGACCGGGACCTCCCTCGAGCAGTACTTC. Residues: CASTGGTGTSLEQYF. The chain recombines TRBV19 with TRBJ2-7; D is perhaps TRBD2 (6 bases). The CDR3 contains 15 residues. Germline CDR1 is LNHDA and CDR2 is SQIVND (reference sequence). Trimming left V 7 bases short and J 6 bases short, with 22 bases between.

This clone was detected a few times. The chain has TRBV2 and TRBJ1-2; D is undetermined. The V gene lost 5 bases and the J gene lost 8 bases, with 21 bases spanning the gap. The CDR3 extends over 15 amino acids. CDR1 is SNHLY, CDR2 FYNNEI, per germline. The CDR3 coding sequence is TGTGCCAGCAGTCCCTCCGGTAGCCCCCCGAGAGGCTACACCTTC. This codes for CASSPSGSPPRGYTF.

This clone was found once. CDR3 amino acids: CASSSQGFEQYF. In DNA, the CDR3 is TGTGCCAGCAGCTCCCAGGGTTTCGAGCAGTACTTC. The chain combines TRBV7-9 with TRBJ2-7, with D possibly matching TRBD1 (5 bases). Trimming stripped 4 bases from V and 6 bases from J, with 10 bases between. The CDR3 consists of 12 residues. Germline values: CDR1 SEHNR, CDR2 FQNEAQ (reference sequence).

The J gene is TRBJ2-2, the V gene TRBV19, with 13 bases fitting TRBD2. Germline lookup yields CDR1 LNHDA and CDR2 SQIVND (reference sequence). The CDR3 length is 17 residues. With V trimmed by 6 bases and J by 2 bases, 6 bases remained unmatched. In DNA, the CDR3 is TGTGCCAGTAGCTTTACTAGCGGGAGGGCCAACACCGGGGAGCTGTTTTTT. Translation: CASSFTSGRANTGELFF.

V usage is TRBV28 and J usage is TRBJ1-5; maybe TRBD1 (6 bases). The V end lost 0 bases, the J end lost 2 bases, and 11 bases lay between the germline ends. Germline lookup yields CDR1 MDHEN and CDR2 SYDVKM. This CDR3 is 16 amino acids long. The CDR3 DNA reads TGTGCCAGCAGTTTATGGGAAGGGGGAGGCAATCAGCCCCAGCATTTT. Encoded protein: CASSLWEGGGNQPQHF.

V gene TRBV5-4 combines with J gene TRBJ2-5, with D perhaps TRBD2 (7 bases). The germline V gene encodes CDR1 SGHNT and CDR2 YYREEE (reference sequence). Deletions cut 5 bases from V and 4 bases from J, with 21 bases between. CDR3 length: 16 residues. In nucleotides, the CDR3 is TGTGCCAGCAGGCCAGAGGGGGGGGGTAGCGGAGAGACCCAGTACTTC. The encoded protein is CASRPEGGGSGETQYF.

The chain recombines TRBV7-6 with TRBJ2-3; 12 positions match TRBD2. Trimming cost V 5 bases and J 6 bases; bases outside gene matches: 3. The CDR3 runs 14 residues. Germline V gene lookup returns CDR1 SGHVS and CDR2 FNYEAQ. CDR3 sequence: CASSPGLAGDTQYF. The CDR3 region has the DNA TGTGCCAGCAGCCCTGGACTAGCGGGGGATACGCAGTATTTT.

The chain links TRBV5-1 to TRBJ2-5; D call uncertain. CDR3 length: 13 residues. In germline, CDR1 is SGHRS, CDR2 YFSETQ. V was clipped by 5 bases and J by 1 base, with 9 bases between them. This chain's CDR3 is CASRRSGQETQYF. The CDR3 DNA reads TGCGCCAGCAGACGGTCGGGCCAAGAGACCCAGTACTTC.

This chain uses TRBV11-2 with TRBJ2-7, with 8 bases fitting TRBD1. This CDR3 has 14 amino acids. V shed 7 bases, J shed 0 bases, and the junction held 5 bases outside the gene matches. Germline V gene data show CDR1 as SGHAT and CDR2 as FQNNGV. CDR3 sequence: CASTQGQASYEQYF. The CDR3 DNA follows: TGTGCCAGCACTCAGGGACAGGCCTCCTACGAGCAGTACTTC.

The rearrangement joins TRBV15 to TRBJ2-3, with D tentatively TRBD2 (5 bases). Germline V gives CDR1 LNHNV, CDR2 YYDKDF (reference sequence). The CDR3 spans 13 residues. V lost 1 base and J lost 6, with 8 bases in between. The CDR3 sequence is CATSRGPGDTQYF. The DNA of the CDR3 is TGTGCCACCAGCAGAGGCCCGGGGGATACGCAGTATTTT.

V is TRBV7-2 and J is TRBJ2-2, with no clear D. CDR1 and CDR2 (germline): SGHTA, FQGNSA. The germline V and J ends were trimmed by 2 bases and 5 bases, with 12 bases remaining between them. This CDR3 comprises 15 residues. This CDR3 is CASSLIPELTGELFF. DNA for the CDR3: TGTGCCAGCAGCTTAATACCCGAACTTACCGGGGAGCTGTTTTTT.